This section outlines one T cell receptor (beta chain) sequence together with its context. This table comes from immunoSEQ multiplex PCR, and its TCRdb copy is limited to in-frame clones, with some not included. The sample carries approximately 230,000 clones, around four fifths recorded once. Looked up from germline, CDR1 is SGDLS and CDR2 is YYNGEE. This CDR3 has 15 amino acids. The V gene end was trimmed by 0 bases and the J gene end by 7 bases; junction bases not matched to a gene: 5. The data belong to a study of blood T cell repertoires in COVID-19. Background on the study: The United States, Italy and Spain provided the acute and convalescent COVID-19 samples.

The chain combines TRBV9 with TRBJ2-1; 9 nucleotides line up with TRBD1. This TCR was recovered from a man older than 75 with acute or convalescent COVID-19. Specimen: peripheral blood. As DNA, the CDR3 is TGTGCCAGCAGCGTAGTTGGACAGGGGTGGAATGAGCAGTTCTTC. It is translated as CASSVVGQGWNEQFF.